This record concerns one T cell receptor (beta chain) sequence. This record comes from a study of blood T cell repertoires in COVID-19. Across the study: Acute and convalescent COVID-19 samples came from the United States, Italy and Spain.

Per the original data handling: Amplification of reference gene primers provided the estimated nucleated cell counts. Method: immunoSEQ multiplex PCR; TCRdb's copy keeps in-frame clones and lacks some. That table furnishes V, J and clone size, whereas the DNA furnished D and trimming. The sample consists of 150,000 to 200,000 clones, approximately 86% of them appearing once. Germline-derived CDR1 and CDR2 are SGHNT and YYREEE (reference sequence). The CDR3 is made up of 16 amino acids. V was clipped by 3 bases and J by 5 bases, with 17 bases between them. The genes are TRBV5-4 and TRBJ2-2, with a tentative D call TRBD1 (6 bases). This sequence originates from a man in his 70s with acute or convalescent COVID-19. Sequencing was performed on peripheral blood. The CDR3 region has the DNA TGTGCCAGCAGCTCGTGGACAGTTTTAGAAACCGGGGAGCTGTTTTTT. Encoded protein: CASSSWTVLETGELFF. Filled out from reference TRBV5-4 and TRBJ2-2, the complete variable domain reads ETGVTQSPTHLIKTRGQQVTLRCSSQSGHNTVSWYQQALGQGPQFIFQYYREEENGRGNFPPRFSGLQFPNYSSELNVNALELDDSALYLCASSSWTVLETGELFFGEGSRLTVL.